The 2 T cell receptor beta chains listed next were all sequenced from one sample in a study of human T cells and chemical hapten exposure. TCRdb called the RACE reads again in MiXCR, with one record for every CDR3 protein. The sample records 56,000 or so distinct CDR3 sequences, 8.5% to 10% being singletons. Time point noted: pre-sensitization, week 0. Documented treatment: therapeutic diphenylcyclopropenone sensitization with weekly scalp DPC. It was from unfractionated whole blood that total RNA was extracted. The source was whole blood, collected in connection with sensitization to the hapten diphenylcyclopropenone (DPC). The receptors were gathered from a woman aged 30 to 39 with alopecia areata. Some clones in this sample may be carry-over from other donors' samples.

In this sample, this clonotype turned up a few times. V and J are TRBV12-3 or TRBV12-4 and TRBJ1-2, with a tentative D call TRBD1 (5 bases). The CDR3 is 12 residues long. V was pared by 6 bases and J by 4 bases, with 9 bases between. CDR3 residues: CASSWGVYGYTF. As DNA, the CDR3 is TGTGCCAGCAGCTGGGGGGTCTATGGCTACACCTTC.

V usage is TRBV12-3 or TRBV12-4 and J usage is TRBJ1-6; D gene unclear. The CDR3 totals 19 residues. The V gene lost 2 bases and the J gene lost 7 bases, with 24 bases spanning the gap. CDR3 in DNA: TGTGCCAGCAGTTTAAATCCCCGCGGTATTCTACGGGAGAATTCACCCCTCCACTTT. It is translated as CASSLNPRGILRENSPLHF.